This T cell receptor (beta chain) derives from a study of early T cells in non-severe SARS-CoV-2 infection. Overall study context: Sequencing targeted bulk RNA from unsorted whole blood, leaving chains unpaired.

Individual cDNA molecules received unique molecular identifiers. TCRdb used MiXCR to reprocess the 5' RACE reads, holding one entry per CDR3 protein. The data hold some 56,000 distinct CDR3 sequences, with roughly 16% observed a single time. Comment on this clonotype: Its specificity is not known.

Findings and caveats of the study: Matches to VDJdb favored anti-spike CD8 responses and missed private and CD4 specificities.

The sample consisted of whole blood, taken at baseline. This clonotype originated in an adult who was a healthcare worker with PCR-confirmed SARS-CoV-2 infection or an uninfected control (not recorded which).

CDR3 sequence: CAISESTRNQPQHF. In DNA form, the CDR3 reads TGTGCCATCAGTGAGTCAACCCGGAATCAGCCCCAGCATTTT. The V call is TRBV10-3, the J call TRBJ1-5; D call uncertain. The CDR3 contains 14 residues. Germline V gives CDR1 ENHRY, CDR2 SYGVKD. Trimming took 0 bases from V and 4 from J, leaving 7 bases between them.